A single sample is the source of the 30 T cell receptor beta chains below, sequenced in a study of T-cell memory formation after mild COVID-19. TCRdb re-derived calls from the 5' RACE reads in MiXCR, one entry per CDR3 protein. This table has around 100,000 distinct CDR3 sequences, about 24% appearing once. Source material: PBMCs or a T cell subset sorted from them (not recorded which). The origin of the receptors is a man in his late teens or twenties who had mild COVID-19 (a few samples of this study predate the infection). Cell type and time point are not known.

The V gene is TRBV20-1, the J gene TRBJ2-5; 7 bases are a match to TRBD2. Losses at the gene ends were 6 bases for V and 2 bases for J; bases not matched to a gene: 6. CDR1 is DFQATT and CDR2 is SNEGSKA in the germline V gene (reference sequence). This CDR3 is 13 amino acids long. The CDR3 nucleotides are TGCAGTGCGCAACTAGCGCCTCAAGAGACCCAGTACTTC. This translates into CSAQLAPQETQYF.

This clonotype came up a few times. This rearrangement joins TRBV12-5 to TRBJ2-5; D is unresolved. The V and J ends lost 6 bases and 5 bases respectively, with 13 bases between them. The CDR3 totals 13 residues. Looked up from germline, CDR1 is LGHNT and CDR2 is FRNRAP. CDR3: CASGLSLEETQYF. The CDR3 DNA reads TGTGCTAGTGGACTCAGCCTTGAGGAGACCCAGTACTTC.

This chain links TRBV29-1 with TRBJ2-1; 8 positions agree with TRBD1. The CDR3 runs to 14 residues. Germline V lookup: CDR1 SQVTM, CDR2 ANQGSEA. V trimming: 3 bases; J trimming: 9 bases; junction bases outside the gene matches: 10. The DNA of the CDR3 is TGCAGCGTTGAGGGATGGCAGGGGGCACCTGAGCAGTTCTTC. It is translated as CSVEGWQGAPEQFF.

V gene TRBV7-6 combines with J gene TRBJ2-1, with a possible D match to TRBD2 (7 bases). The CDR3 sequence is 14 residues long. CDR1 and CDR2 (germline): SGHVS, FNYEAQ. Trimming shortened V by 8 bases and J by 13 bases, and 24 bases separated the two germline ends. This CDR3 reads CASRTGGPGKLQFF. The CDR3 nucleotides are TGTGCCAGCCGCACGGGGGGCCCGGGGAAGTTACAGTTCTTC.

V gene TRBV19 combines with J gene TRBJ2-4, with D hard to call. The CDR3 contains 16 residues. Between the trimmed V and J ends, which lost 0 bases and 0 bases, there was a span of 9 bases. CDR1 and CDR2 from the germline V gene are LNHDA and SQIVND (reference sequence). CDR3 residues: CASSIDWSTAKNIQYF. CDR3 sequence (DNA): TGTGCCAGTAGTATAGATTGGTCAACAGCCAAAAACATTCAGTACTTC.

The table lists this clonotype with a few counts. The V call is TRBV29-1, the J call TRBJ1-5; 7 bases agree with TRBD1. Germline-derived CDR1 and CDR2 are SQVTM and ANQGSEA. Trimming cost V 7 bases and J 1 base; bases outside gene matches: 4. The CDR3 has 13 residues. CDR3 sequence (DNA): TGCAGCGCCACAGGGGAAAGCAATCAGCCCCAGCATTTT. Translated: CSATGESNQPQHF.

The CDR3 sequence: CASRTANTEAFF. In DNA, the CDR3 is TGTGCCAGCAGGACGGCAAACACTGAAGCTTTCTTT. The chain recombines TRBV2 with TRBJ1-1; no reliable D call. This CDR3 spans 12 amino acids. The germline gives CDR1 SNHLY, CDR2 FYNNEI. V was cut by 6 bases and J by 2 bases, with 7 bases left in between.

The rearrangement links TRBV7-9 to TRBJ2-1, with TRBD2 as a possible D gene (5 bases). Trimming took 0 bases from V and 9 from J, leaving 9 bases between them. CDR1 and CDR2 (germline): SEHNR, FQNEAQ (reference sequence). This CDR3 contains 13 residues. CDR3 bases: TGTGCCAGCAGCTTAGCGCCTAGCTTTGAGCAGTTCTTC. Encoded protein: CASSLAPSFEQFF.

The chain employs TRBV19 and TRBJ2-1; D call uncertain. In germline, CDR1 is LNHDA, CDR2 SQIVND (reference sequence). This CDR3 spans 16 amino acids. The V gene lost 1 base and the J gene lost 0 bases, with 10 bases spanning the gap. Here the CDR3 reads CASSIVGANSYNEQFF. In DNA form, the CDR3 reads TGTGCCAGTAGTATAGTAGGTGCGAACTCCTACAATGAGCAGTTCTTC.

In DNA form, the CDR3 reads TGCGCCAGCAGCCAAGATCGGCCAGGGCGGGTAGTGACCGGGGAGCTGTTTTTT. Its protein is CASSQDRPGRVVTGELFF. The V call is TRBV4-1, the J call TRBJ2-2; D is tentatively TRBD1 or TRBD2 (5 bases each). Trimming shortened V by 0 bases and J by 5 bases, and 19 bases separated the two germline ends. The CDR3 is 18 residues long. The germline CDR1 and CDR2 sequences are MGHRA and YSYEKL.

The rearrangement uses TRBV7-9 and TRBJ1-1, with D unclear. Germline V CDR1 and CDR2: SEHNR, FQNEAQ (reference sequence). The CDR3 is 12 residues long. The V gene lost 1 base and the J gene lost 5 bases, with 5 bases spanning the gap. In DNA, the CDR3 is TGTGCCAGCAGCTTAGTCCAGACTGAAGCTTTCTTT. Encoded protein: CASSLVQTEAFF.

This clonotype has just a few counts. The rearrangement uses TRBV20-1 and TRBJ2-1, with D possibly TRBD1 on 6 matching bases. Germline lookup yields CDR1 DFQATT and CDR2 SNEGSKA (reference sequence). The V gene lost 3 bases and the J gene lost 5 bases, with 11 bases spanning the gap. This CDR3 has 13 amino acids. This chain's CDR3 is CSARRDTHNEQFF. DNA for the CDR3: TGCAGTGCTAGGAGGGACACACACAATGAGCAGTTCTTC.

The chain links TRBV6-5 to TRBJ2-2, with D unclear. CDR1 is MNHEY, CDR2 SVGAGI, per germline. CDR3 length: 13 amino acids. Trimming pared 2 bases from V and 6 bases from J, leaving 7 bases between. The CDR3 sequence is CASSYVGSGELFF. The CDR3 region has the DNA TGTGCCAGCAGTTACGTGGGCTCCGGGGAGCTGTTTTTT.

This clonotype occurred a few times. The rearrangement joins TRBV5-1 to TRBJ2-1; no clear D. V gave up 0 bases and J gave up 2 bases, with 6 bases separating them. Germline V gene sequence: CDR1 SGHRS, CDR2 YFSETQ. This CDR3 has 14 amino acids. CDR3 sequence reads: CASSLEATYNEQFF. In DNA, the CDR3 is TGCGCCAGCAGCTTGGAGGCGACCTACAATGAGCAGTTCTTC.

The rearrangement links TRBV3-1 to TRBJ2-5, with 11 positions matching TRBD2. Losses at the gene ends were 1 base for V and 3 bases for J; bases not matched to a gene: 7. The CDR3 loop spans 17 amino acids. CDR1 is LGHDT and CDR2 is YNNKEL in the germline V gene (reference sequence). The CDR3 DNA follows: TGTGCCAGCAGCCAAGCACTAGCGGGGGCTCTAGAAGAGACCCAGTACTTC. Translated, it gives CASSQALAGALEETQYF.

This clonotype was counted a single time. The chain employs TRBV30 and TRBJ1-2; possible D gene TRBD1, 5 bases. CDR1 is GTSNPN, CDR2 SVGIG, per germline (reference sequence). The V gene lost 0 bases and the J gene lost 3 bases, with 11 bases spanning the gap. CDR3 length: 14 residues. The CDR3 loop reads CAWSVVGVDYGYTF. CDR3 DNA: TGTGCCTGGAGTGTAGTGGGGGTCGACTATGGCTACACCTTC. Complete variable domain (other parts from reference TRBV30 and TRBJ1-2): SQTIHQWPATLVQPVGSPLSLECTVEGTSNPNLYWYRQAAGRGLQLLFYSVGIGQISSEVPQNLSASRPQDRQFILSSKKLLLSDSGFYLCAWSVVGVDYGYTFGSGTRLTVV.

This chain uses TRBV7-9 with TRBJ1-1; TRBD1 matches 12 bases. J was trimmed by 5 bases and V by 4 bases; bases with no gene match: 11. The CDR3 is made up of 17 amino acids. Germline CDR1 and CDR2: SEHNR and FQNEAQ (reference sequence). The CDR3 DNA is TGTGCCAGCAGCTACGGGGGGACAGGGGGCGGATGGACTGAAGCTTTCTTT. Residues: CASSYGGTGGGWTEAFF.

The CDR3 DNA reads TGTGCCAGCAGCCTCGGCGGACAGGGACTTTACAATGAGCAGTTCTTC. This sequence encodes CASSLGGQGLYNEQFF. This chain uses TRBV7-9 with TRBJ2-1, with 8 bases identical to TRBD1. The CDR3 sequence is 16 residues long. The V segment lost 5 bases and the J segment 4 bases; nucleotides outside the gene matches: 10. CDR1 SEHNR and CDR2 FQNEAQ come from the germline V gene (reference sequence). Complete variable domain (other parts from reference TRBV7-9 and TRBJ2-1): DTGVSQNPRHKITKRGQNVTFRCDPISEHNRLYWYRQTLGQGPEFLTYFQNEAQLEKSRLLSDRFSAERPKGSFSTLEIQRTEQGDSAMYLCASSLGGQGLYNEQFFGPGTRLTVL.

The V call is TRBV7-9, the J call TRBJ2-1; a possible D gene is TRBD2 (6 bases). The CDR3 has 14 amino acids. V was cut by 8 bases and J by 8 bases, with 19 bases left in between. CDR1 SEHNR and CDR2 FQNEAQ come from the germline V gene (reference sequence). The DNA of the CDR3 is TGTGCCAGCCAAGGAGCGGCGGGGATGTATGAGCAGTTCTTC. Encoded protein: CASQGAAGMYEQFF.

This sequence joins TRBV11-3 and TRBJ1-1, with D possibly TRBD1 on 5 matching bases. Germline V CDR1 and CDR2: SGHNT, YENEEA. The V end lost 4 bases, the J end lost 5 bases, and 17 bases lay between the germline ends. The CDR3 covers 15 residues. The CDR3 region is CASSSRDEHPTEAFF. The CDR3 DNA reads TGTGCCAGCAGCTCCCGGGACGAGCACCCGACTGAAGCTTTCTTT.

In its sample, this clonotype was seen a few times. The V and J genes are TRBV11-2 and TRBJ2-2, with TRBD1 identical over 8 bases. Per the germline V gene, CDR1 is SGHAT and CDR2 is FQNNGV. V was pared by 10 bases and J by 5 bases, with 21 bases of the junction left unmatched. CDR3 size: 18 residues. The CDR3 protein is CAIAYASLGTGGTGELFF. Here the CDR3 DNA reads TGTGCCATTGCGTACGCCTCGCTCGGGACAGGAGGAACCGGGGAGCTGTTTTTT.

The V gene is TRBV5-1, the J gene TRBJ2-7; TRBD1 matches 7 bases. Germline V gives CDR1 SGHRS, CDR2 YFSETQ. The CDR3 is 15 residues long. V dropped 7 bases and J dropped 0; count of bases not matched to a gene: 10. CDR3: CASLETGDSSYEQYV. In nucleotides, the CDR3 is TGCGCCAGCTTGGAAACAGGGGATAGCTCCTACGAGCAGTACGTC.

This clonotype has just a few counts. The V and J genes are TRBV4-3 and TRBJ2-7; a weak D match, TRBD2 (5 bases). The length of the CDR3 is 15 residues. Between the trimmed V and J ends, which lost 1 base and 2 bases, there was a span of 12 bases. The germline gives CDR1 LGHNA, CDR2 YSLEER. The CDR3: CASSQVVGGPYEQYF. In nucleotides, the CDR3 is TGCGCCAGCAGCCAAGTCGTTGGCGGGCCCTACGAGCAGTACTTC.

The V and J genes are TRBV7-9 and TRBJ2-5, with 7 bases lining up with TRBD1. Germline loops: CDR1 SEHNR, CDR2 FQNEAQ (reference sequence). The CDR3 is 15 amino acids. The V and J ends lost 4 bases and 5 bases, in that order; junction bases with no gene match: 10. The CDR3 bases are TGTGCCAGCAGCTGGGTGACAGGGTCGGTGGAGACCCAGTACTTC. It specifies CASSWVTGSVETQYF.

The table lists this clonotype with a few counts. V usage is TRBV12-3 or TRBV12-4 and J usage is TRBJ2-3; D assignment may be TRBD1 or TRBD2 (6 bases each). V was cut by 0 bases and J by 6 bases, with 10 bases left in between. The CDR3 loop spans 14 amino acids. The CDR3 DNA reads TGTGCCAGCAGTTTAGCGGGGGGCTACGATACGCAGTATTTT. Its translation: CASSLAGGYDTQYF.

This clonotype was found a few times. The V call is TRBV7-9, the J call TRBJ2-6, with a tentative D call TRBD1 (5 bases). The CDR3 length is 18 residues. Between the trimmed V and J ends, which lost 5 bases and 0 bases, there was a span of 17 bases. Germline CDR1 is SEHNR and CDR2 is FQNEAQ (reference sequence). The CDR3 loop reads CASSPRQGYFSGANVLTF. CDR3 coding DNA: TGTGCCAGCAGCCCCCGGCAGGGTTACTTCTCTGGGGCCAACGTCCTGACTTTC.

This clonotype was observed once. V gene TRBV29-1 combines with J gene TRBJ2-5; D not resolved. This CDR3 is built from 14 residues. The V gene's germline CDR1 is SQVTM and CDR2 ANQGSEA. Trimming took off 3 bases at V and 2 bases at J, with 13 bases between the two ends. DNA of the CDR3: TGCAGCGTTGAGTCTCCTCCTGGGCAAGAGACCCAGTACTTC. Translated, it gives CSVESPPGQETQYF.

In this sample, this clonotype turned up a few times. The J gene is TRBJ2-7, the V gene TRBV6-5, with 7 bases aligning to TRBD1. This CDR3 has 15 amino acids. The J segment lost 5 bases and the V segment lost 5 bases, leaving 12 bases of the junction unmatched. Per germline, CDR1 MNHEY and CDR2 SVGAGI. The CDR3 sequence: CASSNTDRHTDEQYF. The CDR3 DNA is TGTGCCAGCAGTAACACGGACAGGCACACTGACGAGCAGTACTTC.

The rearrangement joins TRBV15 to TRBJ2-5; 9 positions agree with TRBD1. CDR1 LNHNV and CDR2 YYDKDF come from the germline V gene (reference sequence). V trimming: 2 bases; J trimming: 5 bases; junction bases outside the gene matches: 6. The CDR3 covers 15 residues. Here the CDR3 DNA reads TGTGCCACCAGCAGACGGGGGACAGGGATGGAGACCCAGTACTTC. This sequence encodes CATSRRGTGMETQYF.

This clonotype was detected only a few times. The CDR3, as DNA: TGTGCCAGCAGCCGGGGAGTGACCCGGACTCCTGCCTGGGGTGAGCAGTTCTTC. Its protein is CASSRGVTRTPAWGEQFF. This chain links TRBV5-5 with TRBJ2-1; D is possibly TRBD2 (5 bases). This CDR3 region has 18 residues. From germline, CDR1 is SGHKS and CDR2 YYEKEE (reference sequence). V was pared by 4 bases and J by 9 bases, with 29 bases between. Variable domain in full (rest from reference TRBV5-5 and TRBJ2-1): DAGVTQSPTHLIKTRGQQVTLRCSPISGHKSVSWYQQVLGQGPQFIFQYYEKEERGRGNFPDRFSARQFPNYSSELNVNALLLGDSALYLCASSRGVTRTPAWGEQFFGPGTRLTVL.